This T cell receptor (beta chain) is from a study of T cell repertoires in cytomegalovirus infection. As for the study in general: CMV epitopes used comprised recently identified HLA-C-restricted ones and well-studied HLA-B-restricted ones. Through public TCR beta signatures, both CMV infection and matching HLA type were indicated.

Regarding the study as a whole: Across the ex vivo response, the dominant clonotypes were HLA-C-restricted CMV-specific TCR beta clonotypes. Carriers of CMV plus the relevant HLA were identified by cumulative public TCR beta family frequency.

Trimming took off 5 bases at V and 6 bases at J, with 26 bases between the two ends. Germline loops: CDR1 DFQATT, CDR2 SNEGSKA (reference sequence). The CDR3 contains 16 residues. TCRdb ran MiXCR on the reads and lists one entry per CDR3 protein. This sample has hundreds of thousands of distinct CDR3 sequences; 25% to 35% occur once, and the top ten carry 20%. Turning to this clonotype: What it binds is not known.

This TCR was sampled from a human donor in good health (CMV status not recorded). Some clones in this sample may be carry-over from other donors' samples. This material consisted of cultured PBMCs, taken from culture after CMV antigen stimulation. This chain uses TRBV20-1 with TRBJ2-7; D remains ambiguous. CDR3 nucleotides: TGCAGTGCTTGTCGGTTTGGTGAACCCAATGTTTGCGAGCAGTACTTC. It encodes CSACRFGEPNVCEQYF.